The 3 T cell receptor beta chains reported below all come from one sample, sequenced in a study of T cells after yellow fever vaccination. TCRdb ran MiXCR on the 5' RACE reads and lists one entry per CDR3 protein. Of over 300,000 distinct CDR3 sequences in the sample, approximately 4% were seen once. The source was PBMCs, collected 5 days after the yellow fever booster vaccination. The source is a man younger than 30 who received the YFV17D yellow fever vaccine.

This clonotype was seen a few times. The chain links TRBV6-5 to TRBJ2-3; possibly TRBD2 for D (7 bases). Germline V CDR1 and CDR2: MNHEY, SVGAGI. CDR3 length: 15 residues. V was pared by 0 bases and J by 4 bases, with 11 bases between. CDR3 protein: CASSYSRGASDTQYF. For the CDR3, the DNA is TGTGCCAGCAGTTACTCACGGGGGGCCTCAGATACGCAGTATTTT.

The chain combines TRBV7-9 with TRBJ2-2; D is possibly TRBD2 (5 bases). This CDR3 spans 17 amino acids. The V and J ends lost 4 bases and 4 bases respectively, with 19 bases between them. CDR1 and CDR2 (germline): SEHNR, FQNEAQ (reference sequence). The CDR3 DNA reads TGTGCCAGCAGCTCCGCAGTACGAGGACTGAGCACCGGGGAGCTGTTTTTT. Protein: CASSSAVRGLSTGELFF.

This clonotype has more than one count but fewer than ten. This chain links TRBV12-3 or TRBV12-4 with TRBJ2-5; 13 positions match TRBD2. The CDR3 covers 18 residues. The ends lost 3 bases at V and 5 bases at J; junction bases unmatched: 12. CDR3 protein: CASSFPTSGGPERETQYF. In nucleotides, the CDR3 is TGTGCCAGCAGTTTCCCGACTAGCGGGGGGCCTGAAAGGGAGACCCAGTACTTC.